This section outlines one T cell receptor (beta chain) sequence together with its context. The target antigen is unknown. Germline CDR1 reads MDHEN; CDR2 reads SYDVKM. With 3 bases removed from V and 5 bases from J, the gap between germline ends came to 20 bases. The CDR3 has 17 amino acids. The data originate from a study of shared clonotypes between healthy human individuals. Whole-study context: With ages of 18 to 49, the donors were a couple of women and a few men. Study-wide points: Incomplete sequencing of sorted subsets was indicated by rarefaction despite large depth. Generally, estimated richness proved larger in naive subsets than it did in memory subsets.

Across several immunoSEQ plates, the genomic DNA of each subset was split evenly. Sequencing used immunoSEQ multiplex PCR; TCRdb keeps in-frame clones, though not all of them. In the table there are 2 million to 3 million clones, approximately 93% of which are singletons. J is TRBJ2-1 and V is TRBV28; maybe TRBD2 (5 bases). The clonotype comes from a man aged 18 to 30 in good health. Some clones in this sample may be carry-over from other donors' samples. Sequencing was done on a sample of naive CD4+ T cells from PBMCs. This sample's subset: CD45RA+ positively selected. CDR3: CASSFSPPGWGNNEQFF. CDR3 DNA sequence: TGTGCCAGCAGTTTTTCCCCGCCGGGGTGGGGAAACAATGAGCAGTTCTTC.